The 13 T cell receptor beta chains below were found in one sample sequenced in a study of Ad26.COV2.S vaccination and SARS-CoV-2 variants. Only in-frame clones appear in the TCRdb table, and some are missing; sequencing was by immunoSEQ multiplex PCR. Among some 340,000 clones listed, 86% were seen once. The treatment is: some 19 received Ad26.COV2.S at low or high dose, single or two shots; about five received placebo; per-sample allocation not given. Collection of samples fell on day 63 after the first vaccine or placebo injection. The sequences come from peripheral blood, collected in a trial of Ad26.COV2.S vaccine versus placebo. All receptors derive from a person aged 18-65 years who received the Ad26.COV2.S COVID-19 vaccine or a placebo.

This clone is a singleton in its sample. This chain uses TRBV6-2 or TRBV6-3 with TRBJ1-5; 9 bases match TRBD1. The V gene's germline CDR1 is MNHEY and CDR2 SVGEGT. V lost 6 bases to trimming and J lost 6 bases; unmatched junction nucleotides: 9. The CDR3 runs to 15 residues. The CDR3 nucleotides read TGTGCCAGCAGCCGCACAGGGGGCCGAAGTCAGCCCCAGCATTTT. This gives the protein CASSRTGGRSQPQHF.

The chain is built from TRBV5-1 and TRBJ2-7; tentative D call: TRBD1 (6 bases). The CDR3 runs to 16 residues. Germline assignment: CDR1 SGHRS and CDR2 YFSETQ. V was clipped by 0 bases and J by 3 bases, with 16 bases between them. In DNA, the CDR3 is TGCGCCAGCAGCTTGGCCTATTTTGGACAGAGCTACGAGCAGTACTTC. Translated, it gives CASSLAYFGQSYEQYF.

This chain connects TRBV6-5 to TRBJ1-2; 12 nucleotides line up with TRBD1. The CDR3 covers 15 residues. V lost 2 bases to trimming and J lost 4 bases; unmatched junction nucleotides: 2. The V gene's germline CDR1 is MNHEY and CDR2 SVGAGI. CDR3 coding DNA: TGTGCCAGCAGTTACGGGACAGGGGGCGGCTATGGCTACACCTTC. This sequence encodes CASSYGTGGGYGYTF.

The chain carries TRBV7-8 and TRBJ2-3; D unresolved. The V end lost 5 bases, the J end lost 7 bases, and 13 bases lay between the germline ends. Germline V gene sequence: CDR1 SGHVS, CDR2 FQNEAQ. The CDR3 covers 13 residues. The CDR3 DNA reads as TGTGCCAGCAGCGCCCGAAAGGGTAATACGCAGTATTTT. Translating gives CASSARKGNTQYF.

Of note for this clone: At one end the junction does not follow the germline gene, possibly because of a read error. The chain has TRBV11-2 and TRBJ2-3; 13 bases agree with TRBD2. Per the germline V gene, CDR1 is SGHAT and CDR2 is FQNNGV. The CDR3 length is 12 residues. Written as DNA, the CDR3 is TGTGCCAGCAGCTTAGCGGGACTAGCGGGAAATTTT. Its protein product is CASSLAGLAGNF.

This chain joins TRBV27 and TRBJ1-3; D might be TRBD1 (6 bases). The CDR3 contains 13 residues. V dropped 7 bases and J dropped 3 bases, with 10 bases sitting between them. The germline CDR1 and CDR2 sequences are MNHEY and SMNVEV (reference sequence). In nucleotides, the CDR3 is TGTGCCAGCACCGCAGGGGTTGGAAACACCATATATTTT. It yields the protein CASTAGVGNTIYF.

The chain is built from TRBV6-5 and TRBJ2-1; TRBD1 is a possible D gene (6 bases). Deletions cut 0 bases from V and 9 bases from J, with 15 bases between. The germline V gene has CDR1 MNHEY and CDR2 SVGAGI. The CDR3 totals 15 residues. The CDR3 protein is CASSYSKWGQGEQFF. The CDR3 DNA sequence: TGTGCCAGCAGTTACTCGAAGTGGGGGCAGGGTGAGCAGTTCTTC.

V is TRBV4-1 and J is TRBJ2-7, with 9 bases matching TRBD2. The CDR3 runs to 15 residues. CDR1 and CDR2 (germline): MGHRA, YSYEKL. Trimming cost V 0 bases and J 4 bases; bases outside gene matches: 4. The CDR3 bases are TGCGCCAGCAGCCAAGATATCCTAGCGGGGTACGAGCAGTACTTC. Translating gives CASSQDILAGYEQYF.

The V gene is TRBV9, the J gene TRBJ2-1, with a weak D call TRBD2 (6 bases). CDR1 is SGDLS, CDR2 YYNGEE, per germline. The CDR3 spans 17 residues. Trimming removed 0 bases from V and 2 bases from J, with 15 bases in between. CDR3 bases: TGTGCCAGCAGCGTAGGCGCAGCGGGCCGCCCCTACAATGAGCAGTTCTTC. Its translation: CASSVGAAGRPYNEQFF.

The rearrangement links TRBV2 to TRBJ2-7, with 7 positions matching TRBD1. Germline assignment: CDR1 SNHLY and CDR2 FYNNEI. This CDR3 spans 15 amino acids. The V and J ends lost 4 bases and 2 bases, in that order; junction bases with no gene match: 8. The CDR3: CASSVETGSPYEQYF. As DNA, the CDR3 is TGTGCCAGCAGTGTTGAGACAGGGTCCCCCTACGAGCAGTACTTC.

The chain couples TRBV15 to TRBJ1-5; D remains ambiguous. V was shortened by 3 bases and J by 6 bases, with 3 bases between the two germline ends. The CDR3 has 11 residues. Germline V lookup: CDR1 LNHNV, CDR2 YYDKDF (reference sequence). CDR3: CATSRAQPQHF. In DNA form, the CDR3 reads TGTGCCACCAGCAGGGCTCAGCCCCAGCATTTT. Drawing the rest from reference TRBV15 and TRBJ1-5, the complete variable domain is DAMVIQNPRYQVTQFGKPVTLSCSQTLNHNVMYWYQQKSSQAPKLLFHYYDKDFNNEADTPDNFQSRRPNTSFCFLDIRSPGLGDTAMYLCATSRAQPQHFGDGTRLSIL.

This chain joins TRBV30 and TRBJ2-3; no definite D call. Germline loops: CDR1 GTSNPN, CDR2 SVGIG (reference sequence). Trimming stripped 4 bases from V and 1 base from J, with 9 bases between. This CDR3 has 13 amino acids. CDR3 sequence: CAWTRTRTDTQYF. In DNA form, the CDR3 reads TGTGCCTGGACGCGGACCCGCACAGATACGCAGTATTTT.

This chain uses TRBV19 with TRBJ2-1, with a possible D match to TRBD1 (8 bases). In germline, CDR1 is LNHDA, CDR2 SQIVND (reference sequence). The CDR3 contains 15 residues. V lost 8 bases and J lost 4, with 18 bases in between. CDR3 sequence reads: CASLGQARGYNEQFF. Written as DNA, the CDR3 is TGTGCCAGTCTGGGACAGGCGCGGGGGTACAATGAGCAGTTCTTC.